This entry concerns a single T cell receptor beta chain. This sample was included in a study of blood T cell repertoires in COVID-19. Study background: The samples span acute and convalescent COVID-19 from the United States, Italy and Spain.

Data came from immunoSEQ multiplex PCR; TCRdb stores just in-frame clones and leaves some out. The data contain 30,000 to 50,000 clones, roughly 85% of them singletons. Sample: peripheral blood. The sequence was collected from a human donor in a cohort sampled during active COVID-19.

The CDR3 DNA reads as TGTGCCAGCAGCTTAATAGCGGCCCTTAATGAAAAACTGTTTTTT. Translation: CASSLIAALNEKLFF. The chain employs TRBV7-9 and TRBJ1-4; unclear D gene. V shed 2 bases and J shed 4 bases, with 11 bases lying between them. Germline V CDR1 and CDR2: SEHNR, FQNEAQ (reference sequence). The CDR3 loop spans 15 amino acids.